These 31 T cell receptor beta chains originate from one sample sequenced in a study of regulatory T cells in long-lasting Graves disease. iRepertoire HTBI primers and Arm-PCR of CDR3 regions built TCR beta libraries. TCRdb analysed the multiplex PCR reads with MiXCR anew, one entry per CDR3 protein. This sample carries about 400,000 distinct CDR3 sequences, less than 25% of them seen once, and the ten largest clones take about 20%. The sample's time point: persistent/refractory GD, antithyroid drugs over 5 years with positive TRAb. There was RNA extracted from PBMCs, and the TCR library was made from it. The sequencing here drew on peripheral blood mononuclear cells (PBMCs), taken when the disease was refractory, from a patient treated with antithyroid drugs. The receptors shown here come from a female donor with Graves disease.

The V and J genes are TRBV29-1 and TRBJ2-7, with TRBD2 as a possible D gene (5 bases). This CDR3 spans 13 amino acids. Germline V lookup: CDR1 SQVTM, CDR2 ANQGSEA. V lost 7 bases and J 3 bases, leaving 16 bases between the germline ends. The CDR3 DNA sequence: TGCAGCGGTGGTGAGGGAAGAGACTACGAGCAGTACTTC. Amino acids: CSGGEGRDYEQYF.

As for this clonotype: Sequence at one end of the junction differs from germline and may be a read error. This chain links TRBV6-9 with TRBJ1-3; 7 bases map to TRBD1. The CDR3 loop spans 15 amino acids. Germline CDR1 and CDR2: MNHGY and SVAAGI. CDR3 protein: CANSYLTGVGNTIYF. Here the CDR3 DNA reads TGTGCCAACAGTTACTTAACAGGGGTCGGAAACACCATATATTTT.

The rearrangement uses TRBV7-9 and TRBJ1-1; D gene unclear. V was shortened by 1 base and J by 1 base, with 7 bases between the two germline ends. Per germline, CDR1 SEHNR and CDR2 FQNEAQ (reference sequence). The length of the CDR3 is 14 residues. DNA of the CDR3: TGTGCCAGCAGCTTAGTTCCCGCGAACACTGAAGCTTTCTTT. This gives the protein CASSLVPANTEAFF.

This clonotype was found many times. This chain connects TRBV28 to TRBJ2-5; 9 nucleotides match TRBD2. The CDR3 totals 17 residues. With 6 bases clipped from V and 5 bases from J, the junction kept 16 bases outside the gene matches. The germline V gene has CDR1 MDHEN and CDR2 SYDVKM. The CDR3 sequence: CASRTAGLAGTRETQYF. DNA for the CDR3: TGTGCCAGCAGAACTGCGGGACTAGCAGGTACAAGGGAGACCCAGTACTTC. Drawing the rest from reference TRBV28 and TRBJ2-5, the complete variable domain is DVKVTQSSRYLVKRTGEKVFLECVQDMDHENMFWYRQDPGLGLRLIYFSYDVKMKEKGDIPEGYSVSREKKERFSLILESASTNQTSMYLCASRTAGLAGTRETQYFGPGTRLLVL.

This rearrangement joins TRBV27 to TRBJ2-1, with D unclear. The CDR3 consists of 16 residues. CDR1 and CDR2 from the germline V gene are MNHEY and SMNVEV (reference sequence). Trimming cost V 2 bases and J 1 base, with 12 bases left between them. CDR3 in amino acids: CASSLAAGQSYNEQFF. The CDR3 DNA sequence: TGTGCCAGCAGTTTAGCGGCAGGCCAATCCTACAATGAGCAGTTCTTC.

The chain employs TRBV6-1 and TRBJ2-7; possibly TRBD2 for D (6 bases). CDR1 MNHNS and CDR2 SASEGT come from the germline V gene. The V end lost 9 bases, the J end lost 5 bases, and 11 bases lay between the germline ends. The CDR3 is 11 residues long. The CDR3 DNA sequence: TGTGCCAGTCACGGGGGAGACGAGCAGTACTTC. Protein sequence: CASHGGDEQYF.

This clonotype was observed at least ten times. V usage is TRBV12-3 or TRBV12-4 and J usage is TRBJ1-4; the D is unclear. The CDR3 is made up of 14 amino acids. Trimming stripped 5 bases from V and 2 bases from J, with 9 bases between. Here the CDR3 DNA reads TGTGCCAGCAGTCGTCCGGGGACTAATGAAAAACTGTTTTTT. It encodes CASSRPGTNEKLFF.

The V and J genes are TRBV30 and TRBJ2-3; 8 bases map to TRBD1. CDR1 is GTSNPN and CDR2 is SVGIG in the germline V gene (reference sequence). This CDR3 is 14 amino acids long. J was trimmed by 4 bases and V by 0 bases; bases with no gene match: 3. Here the CDR3 reads CAWSVIQGADTQYF. CDR3 DNA: TGTGCCTGGAGTGTCATACAGGGGGCAGATACGCAGTATTTT.

In its sample, this clonotype was seen once. Given a much more abundant clone one base away, this may be a read error. The rearrangement uses TRBV15 and TRBJ1-5, with a tentative D call TRBD1 (6 bases). CDR1 and CDR2 from the germline V gene are LNHNV and YYDKDF (reference sequence). CDR3 length equals 14 residues. The V and J ends lost 4 bases and 3 bases respectively, with 10 bases between them. The CDR3 spells CATSKGQNNQPQHF. DNA for the CDR3: TGTGCCACCAGCAAAGGACAGAACAATCAGCCCCAGCATTTT.

This clonotype occurred many times. This chain uses TRBV27 with TRBJ1-1, with D tentatively TRBD1 (5 bases). Germline-derived CDR1 and CDR2 are MNHEY and SMNVEV (reference sequence). This CDR3 contains 14 residues. V was trimmed by 4 bases and J by 4 bases, leaving 13 bases between them. CDR3 in amino acids: CASSSGRQRTEAFF. CDR3 bases: TGTGCCAGCAGTTCGGGACGGCAGCGCACTGAAGCTTTCTTT.

This clonotype was seen only a few times. The genes are TRBV6-8 and TRBJ2-5; 7 positions match TRBD1. Germline loops: CDR1 MNHGY, CDR2 SAAAGT. Unmatched junction bases numbered 16, after V lost 4 bases and J lost 5 bases. The CDR3 runs 17 residues. CDR3 nucleotides: TGTGCCAGCAGTTCCGGGCGTACAGGGGTAGGAACGGAGACCCAGTACTTC. The encoded protein is CASSSGRTGVGTETQYF.

As regards this clonotype: Just one base apart from a much larger clone, this may be a read error. This CDR3 is CASSRLTSGNNERFF. CDR3 coding DNA: TGTGCCAGCAGCCGCCTGACTAGCGGGAATAATGAGCGGTTCTTC. The J gene is TRBJ2-1, the V gene TRBV7-2, with TRBD2 matching over 11 bases. In germline, CDR1 is SGHTA, CDR2 FQGNSA. There are 15 residues in the CDR3.

The chain employs TRBV12-3 or TRBV12-4 and TRBJ2-3, with 8 bases aligning to TRBD2. This CDR3 has 16 amino acids. J gave up 2 bases and V 5 bases, and 9 bases lay outside the gene matches. This CDR3 reads CASSPPAGEDTDTQYF. Written as DNA, the CDR3 is TGTGCCAGCAGTCCGCCAGCGGGAGAAGACACAGATACGCAGTATTTT.

The chain has TRBV6-1 and TRBJ1-4, with TRBD1 as a possible D gene (5 bases). CDR1 is MNHNS, CDR2 SASEGT, per germline. V lost 6 bases and J lost 7, with 18 bases in between. The CDR3 runs 15 residues. CDR3 in DNA: TGTGCCAGCAGGACCCGACCGGGGGAGAGTGAAAAACTGTTTTTT. It is translated as CASRTRPGESEKLFF.

This clonotype came up many times. V gene TRBV30 combines with J gene TRBJ2-7; D uncertain. The CDR3 contains 12 residues. Germline CDR1 and CDR2: GTSNPN and SVGIG (reference sequence). V was shortened by 4 bases and J by 4 bases, with 11 bases between the two germline ends. The DNA for the CDR3 is TGTGCCTGGAAAGAACTCAGTTACGAGCAGTACTTC. Translation gives CAWKELSYEQYF.

This clonotype was detected many times. The chain has TRBV12-3 or TRBV12-4 and TRBJ1-1; weak D call: TRBD1 (6 bases). Trimming removed 10 bases at V and 1 base at J, with 13 bases between. The length of the CDR3 is 13 residues. The CDR3 sequence is CATERQENTEAFF. The CDR3 DNA is TGTGCCACCGAGAGACAGGAGAACACTGAAGCTTTCTTT.

Concerning this clonotype: A read error may explain this, as a much larger clone is one base away. Since no conserved phenylalanine or tryptophan closes the CDR3, a read error is the likely cause. This chain uses TRBV30 with TRBJ2-7, with 8 bases fitting TRBD2. This CDR3 has 12 amino acids. Germline CDR1 and CDR2: GTSNPN and SVGIG (reference sequence). V trimming: 2 bases; J trimming: 6 bases; junction bases outside the gene matches: 3. The CDR3 here is CAWSMGLVEQYS. CDR3 nucleotides: TGTGCCTGGAGTATGGGACTAGTCGAGCAGTACTCC.

This clonotype has just a few counts. The genes are TRBV3-1 and TRBJ2-2; D tentatively reads TRBD1 or TRBD2 (7 bases each). The CDR3 is made up of 16 amino acids. In germline, CDR1 is LGHDT, CDR2 YNNKEL (reference sequence). Trimming left V 0 bases short and J 3 bases short, with 11 bases between. The CDR3 region has the DNA TGTGCCAGCAGCCAAGACCCAGGGGGGGACACCGGGGAGCTGTTTTTT. It encodes CASSQDPGGDTGELFF.

This clonotype has at least ten counts. The chain carries TRBV12-3 or TRBV12-4 and TRBJ2-7; tentative D call: TRBD2 (6 bases). CDR3 size: 12 residues. V lost 8 bases, J lost 7 bases, and 15 bases lay in between. CDR3 sequence: CASSGGKVEQYF. The CDR3 nucleotides are TGTGCCAGCTCCGGCGGGAAGGTGGAGCAGTACTTC.

This clonotype was seen a few times. The V and J genes are TRBV20-1 and TRBJ2-7; 9 nucleotides line up with TRBD2. The germline V gene encodes CDR1 DFQATT and CDR2 SNEGSKA (reference sequence). The J segment lost 5 bases and the V segment lost 3 bases, leaving 5 bases of the junction unmatched. There are 13 residues in the CDR3. CDR3 bases: TGCAGTGCTAGGATCGCGGGAGGGGACGAGCAGTACTTC. This codes for CSARIAGGDEQYF.

In its sample, this clonotype was seen many times. J is TRBJ2-5 and V is TRBV7-2, with D tentatively TRBD1 (6 bases). The CDR3 has 15 residues. Germline-derived CDR1 and CDR2 are SGHTA and FQGNSA. Trimming pared 6 bases from V and 5 bases from J, leaving 19 bases between. CDR3 protein: CASRGGPARVETQYF. In DNA form, the CDR3 reads TGTGCCAGCAGAGGGGGTCCAGCGAGGGTGGAGACCCAGTACTTC.

The table lists this clonotype with a few counts. This sequence joins TRBV6-2 or TRBV6-3 and TRBJ1-1, with no clear D. Trimming pared 0 bases from V and 5 bases from J, leaving 7 bases between. Looked up from germline, CDR1 is MNHEY and CDR2 is SVGEGT. The CDR3 has 13 amino acids. The CDR3 spells CASSYSLSTEAFF. CDR3 in DNA: TGTGCCAGCAGTTACTCACTTAGTACTGAAGCTTTCTTT.

This clonotype is a singleton in its sample. The chain combines TRBV7-2 with TRBJ2-2; 8 bases agree with TRBD2. The germline V gene has CDR1 SGHTA and CDR2 FQGNSA. This CDR3 spans 16 amino acids. Losses at the gene ends were 4 bases for V and 6 bases for J; bases not matched to a gene: 10. The CDR3 protein is CASSSREVGLAGELFF. The DNA for the CDR3 is TGTGCCAGCAGCTCGCGGGAGGTCGGACTGGCCGGGGAGCTGTTTTTT.

This clonotype was counted many times. The gene calls are TRBV6-1 and TRBJ1-1, with TRBD1 identical over 7 bases. Per germline, CDR1 MNHNS and CDR2 SASEGT. J was trimmed by 2 bases and V by 8 bases; bases with no gene match: 5. This CDR3 comprises 13 residues. DNA for the CDR3: TGTGCCAGCCGCGACAGGGCCAACACTGAAGCTTTCTTT. It translates to CASRDRANTEAFF.

There are a few counts of this clonotype. This chain uses TRBV9 with TRBJ2-2; D remains unclear. Germline CDR1 and CDR2: SGDLS and YYNGEE. This CDR3 region has 13 residues. With 2 bases removed from V and 4 bases from J, the gap between germline ends came to 6 bases. The CDR3 here is CASSVVVTGELFF. Written as DNA, the CDR3 is TGTGCCAGCAGCGTTGTGGTCACCGGGGAGCTGTTTTTT. The variable domain in full, completed from reference TRBV9 and TRBJ2-2, reads DSGVTQTPKHLITATGQRVTLRCSPRSGDLSVYWYQQSLDQGLQFLIQYYNGEERAKGNILERFSAQQFPDLHSELNLSSLELGDSALYFCASSVVVTGELFFGEGSRLTVL.

The chain employs TRBV20-1 and TRBJ2-7; D gene unclear. CDR1 and CDR2 from the germline V gene are DFQATT and SNEGSKA (reference sequence). Deletions cut 4 bases from V and 5 bases from J, with 12 bases between. The CDR3 spans 12 residues. The CDR3 reads CSATIRLHEQYF. The CDR3 DNA reads as TGCAGTGCTACGATCCGCCTCCACGAGCAGTACTTC.

This clonotype was counted many times. The chain couples TRBV11-3 to TRBJ1-1; 7 nucleotides agree with TRBD1. After removal of 4 bases from V and 8 bases from J, the junction contained 16 bases not matched to a gene. Germline loops: CDR1 SGHNT, CDR2 YENEEA. The CDR3 totals 16 residues. CDR3 loop: CASSSRDSLFGCEAFF. CDR3 DNA: TGTGCCAGCAGCTCCCGGGACAGCCTCTTTGGGTGCGAAGCTTTCTTT.

The chain employs TRBV7-9 and TRBJ2-7, with 8 bases aligning to TRBD1. This CDR3 region has 15 residues. CDR1 is SEHNR and CDR2 is FQNEAQ in the germline V gene (reference sequence). J gave up 5 bases and V 0 bases, and 6 bases lay outside the gene matches. CDR3 residues: CASSLARQGWNEQYF. The CDR3, as DNA: TGTGCCAGCAGCTTAGCGCGACAGGGGTGGAACGAGCAGTACTTC.

V gene TRBV27 combines with J gene TRBJ1-5; unclear D gene. The CDR3 consists of 14 residues. CDR1 and CDR2 from the germline V gene are MNHEY and SMNVEV (reference sequence). V gave up 3 bases and J gave up 3 bases, with 9 bases separating them. CDR3 DNA: TGTGCCAGCAGTTTGGACGGATTCAATCAGCCCCAGCATTTT. It yields the protein CASSLDGFNQPQHF.

This clonotype was seen a single time. A much larger clone is a single base away; this may be a read error. The J gene is TRBJ1-2, the V gene TRBV30, with no clear D. The CDR3 is 13 amino acids. Germline CDR1 GTSNPN, CDR2 SVGIG (reference sequence). Trimming removed 5 bases at V and 4 bases at J, with 14 bases between. For the CDR3, the DNA is TGTGCCTGGGGTAAAGGGCTTGTCTATGGCTACACCTTC. Amino acids: CAWGKGLVYGYTF.

This clonotype was detected a few times. The chain recombines TRBV5-1 with TRBJ2-7; weak D call: TRBD2 (5 bases). This CDR3 is built from 15 residues. Germline V gene lookup returns CDR1 SGHRS and CDR2 YFSETQ. V was pared by 2 bases and J by 2 bases, with 14 bases between. CDR3 protein: CASSFMGESTYEQYF. The DNA for the CDR3 is TGCGCCAGCAGCTTTATGGGAGAGAGTACCTACGAGCAGTACTTC.